This T cell receptor beta chain was recorded in a study of OX40 agonist ivuxolimab in advanced cancers. For the study at large: Ivuxolimab, an agonistic anti-OX40 (CD134) antibody, was given to patients.

Profiling relied on immunoSEQ multiplex PCR, and the TCRdb table lists in-frame clones only, not all of them. Of some 40,000 clones in the sample, more than 85% were seen once. Study-level results: Expanded peripheral T cells had an undetermined antigen specificity. Clones of CD4+ and CD8+ blood T cells grew by week 6 at doses of 0.1 to 3.0 mg/kg. CD8+ T cells were the subset that, on average, had more expanded clones than CD4+.

On this clone: Antigen unknown.

V was pared by 5 bases and J by 5 bases, with 19 bases between. The CDR3 is 16 residues long. Germline CDR1 is SGHVS and CDR2 is FQNEAQ. The sequence came from an adult with an advanced solid tumor such as melanoma, head and neck, liver or kidney cancer. Sequences were derived from CD4+ or CD8+ T cells sorted from blood, sampled in a trial of the OX40 agonist ivuxolimab. The chain is built from TRBV7-8 and TRBJ2-1; a weak D match, TRBD2 (5 bases). The CDR3 bases are TGTGCCAGCAGCCCCGCGTTAAGGGTCGGGGACAATGAGCAGTTCTTC. Translated, it gives CASSPALRVGDNEQFF.